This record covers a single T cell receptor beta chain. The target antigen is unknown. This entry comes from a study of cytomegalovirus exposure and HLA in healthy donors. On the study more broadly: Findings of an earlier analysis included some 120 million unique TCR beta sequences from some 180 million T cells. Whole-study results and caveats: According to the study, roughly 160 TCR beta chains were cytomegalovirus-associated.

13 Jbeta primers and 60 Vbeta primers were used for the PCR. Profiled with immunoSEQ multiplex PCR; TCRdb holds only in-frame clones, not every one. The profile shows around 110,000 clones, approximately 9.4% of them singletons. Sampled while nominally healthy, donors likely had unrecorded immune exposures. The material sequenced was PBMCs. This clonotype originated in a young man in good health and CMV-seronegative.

For the CDR3, the DNA is TGTGCCAGTAGTGCGGGGGCGGGGGGAAACACCGGGGAGCTGTTTTTT. This gives the protein CASSAGAGGNTGELFF. The V and J genes are TRBV19 and TRBJ2-2; 8 nucleotides match TRBD2. Germline values: CDR1 LNHDA, CDR2 SQIVND (reference sequence). The CDR3 totals 16 residues. V trimming: 5 bases; J trimming: 2 bases; junction bases outside the gene matches: 7.